The following is a TCR beta chain sequence with its context. Its antigen is unknown. Sequencing was performed with immunoSEQ multiplex PCR; in TCRdb, only in-frame clones are kept and a portion is missing. This table has 11,000 or so clones, about nine tenths appearing once. The CDR3 covers 16 residues. V lost 0 bases and J 13 bases, leaving 22 bases between the germline ends. Germline CDR1 is SGHDT and CDR2 is YYEEEE. Time point denoted: week 5, during vaccination. A single vaccine dose contained 300 ug of mutant IDH1 20-mer peptide, and topical imiquimod was used with it. The sample belongs to a study of a mutant IDH1 vaccine in newly diagnosed glioma. Study overall: Patients got radiotherapy, temozolomide, or both beforehand, and most got both.

The sequence derives from a woman between 35 and 50 years old with glioma. Some clones in this sample may be carry-over from other donors' samples. The chain couples TRBV5-6 to TRBJ2-2, with D perhaps matching TRBD1 or TRBD2 (6 bases each). Sequenced material: PBMCs, taken from a glioma patient whose treatment included an IDH1 peptide vaccine. The CDR3 is CASSLDWQGRPVGLFF. Here the CDR3 DNA reads TGTGCCAGCAGCTTGGATTGGCAGGGGAGGCCGGTGGGGCTGTTTTTT.